This TCR beta chain was recorded in a study of response to subunit inactivated influenza vaccine. Comment on this clonotype: What it recognizes is unknown. The CDR3 carries no conserved terminal phenylalanine or tryptophan, so it likely arises from a read error. No DNA is shown, since the ends of the CDR3 on it are uncertain; the CDR3 is the one TCRdb lists.

Notes on the study in general: The authors suggested that few new T cells are recruited per seasonal influenza vaccination.

Inclusive of both ends, the CDR3 amounts to 13 amino acids. CDR1 and CDR2 from the germline V gene are LGHNA and YNFKEQ. TCRdb ran MiXCR on the RT-PCR reads and lists one entry per CDR3 protein. Of 600,000 to 850,000 distinct CDR3 sequences in the sample, around 13% were seen once. The rearrangement joins TRBV4-2 to TRBJ2-1; the tabulated D call, TRBD2, remains unverified against the DNA. The material sequenced was PBMCs from blood, taken around 14 days before vaccination. This receptor was obtained from a man aged 50 to 59 who received an inactivated influenza vaccine. CDR3 residues: CASRQKLAGGPDS.